This TCR beta chain was identified in a study of blood T cell repertoires in COVID-19. The wider study: The United States, Italy and Spain were the sources of the acute and convalescent COVID-19 samples. Sample material is recorded as cDNA or gDNA derived from T cells, B-cell-depleted T cells, or PBMCs.

Trimming pared 6 bases from V and 7 bases from J, leaving 12 bases between. In germline, CDR1 is LNHDA, CDR2 SQIVND (reference sequence). This CDR3 region has 13 residues. In the original analysis: Reference gene primers were amplified, and this amplification served to estimate nucleated cell counts. This table comes from immunoSEQ multiplex PCR, and its TCRdb copy is limited to in-frame clones, with some not included. V and J calls and clone size are as listed in that table; D and trimming were resolved from the DNA. Of about 200,000 clones in the sample, less than 90% were seen once. The chain combines TRBV19 with TRBJ1-4; D remains unclear. This TCR came from a woman in her forties or fifties with acute or convalescent COVID-19. Sequenced: peripheral blood. The CDR3 is CASSFRRSEKLFF. The DNA of the CDR3 is TGTGCCAGTAGCTTCAGGAGGAGTGAAAAACTGTTTTTT.